This is a list of T cell receptor beta chains from one sample in a study of shared clonotypes between healthy human individuals. The assay was immunoSEQ multiplex PCR, and TCRdb's table has in-frame clones only and misses some. Found here are 2 million to 2.5 million clones, more than 80% of them singletons; the top ten hold about 0.37%. The sample was naive CD4+ T cells from PBMCs. Source of these receptors: a man in his late teens or twenties in good health. Some clones in this sample may be carry-over from other donors' samples. The CDR3 runs from the conserved cysteine through the conserved F or W. A D gene is named only where the DNA matches it firmly. Size is omitted from some rows. Given values are once, few, many or a class for expanded clones.

clone_size cdr3_length j_call d_call v_call cdr3_nt cdr3_aa
. 15 TRBJ1-4 . TRBV28 TGTGCCAGCAGTTTTTTAGGATCCACTAATGAAAAACTGTTTTTT CASSFLGSTNEKLFF
. 16 TRBJ2-3 . TRBV10-3 TGTGCCATCGGGGGGCAAGGGGGGTTAAGCACAGATACGCAGTATTTT CAIGGQGGLSTDTQYF
. 14 TRBJ2-2 . TRBV5-4 TGTGCCAGCAGCTCCGAACGAGGTCCCGGGGAGCTGTTTTTT CASSSERGPGELFF
. 14 TRBJ1-1 . TRBV7-6 TGTGCCAGCAGCTTAGCGCAGTCGAACACTGAAGCTTTCTTT CASSLAQSNTEAFF
. 14 TRBJ1-5 . TRBV15 TGTGCCACCAGCAAAACAATTAGCAATCAGCCCCAGCATTTT CATSKTISNQPQHF
. 17 TRBJ2-4 TRBD2 TRBV18 TGTGCCAGCTCGGGCGGACTAGCGGGAATAGCCAAAAACATTCAGTACTTC CASSGGLAGIAKNIQYF
. 17 TRBJ2-1 TRBD1 TRBV2 TGTGCCAGCAGTGCTAAACCCCGGGACAGGGGCAACAATGAGCAGTTCTTC CASSAKPRDRGNNEQFF
. 16 TRBJ2-1 TRBD2 TRBV5-1 TGCGCCAGCGGCAATCTAGCGGTCAGCTCCTACAATGAGCAGTTCTTC CASGNLAVSSYNEQFF
. 14 TRBJ2-7 . TRBV6-6 TGTGCCAGCAGTTACCGACGGGAGTCCTACGAGCAGTACTTC CASSYRRESYEQYF
. 16 TRBJ1-2 . TRBV2 TGTGCCAGCAGTGAAAGGGGGGCAGGACCCAACTATGGCTACACCTTC CASSERGAGPNYGYTF
. 13 TRBJ1-1 . TRBV28 TGTGCCAGCAGTTCTTTAATTAGTACTGAAGCTTTCTTT CASSSLISTEAFF
. 17 TRBJ2-5 . TRBV7-2 TGTGCCAGCAGCTTAGACCCTCTTCCCTCATTACAAGAGACCCAGTACTTC CASSLDPLPSLQETQYF
. 14 TRBJ1-1 . TRBV7-3 TGTGCCAGCAGCAGTCGGACGGTGAACACTGAAGCTTTCTTT CASSSRTVNTEAFF
. 13 TRBJ2-1 . TRBV10-3 TGTGCCATCAGGGCTAGCTCCTACAATGAGCAGTTCTTC CAIRASSYNEQFF
. 15 TRBJ2-1 TRBD2 TRBV5-1 TGCGCCAGCAGCTTGTCTCTAGCGGGGTACAATGAGCAGTTCTTC CASSLSLAGYNEQFF
. 16 TRBJ2-1 TRBD1 TRBV5-1 TGCGCCAGCAGCACCCCCACAGGGGGGTCCTACAATGAGCAGTTCTTC CASSTPTGGSYNEQFF
. 15 TRBJ2-1 . TRBV9 TGTGCCAGCAGCAAACCGGGACTTGCCTACAATGAGCAGTTCTTC CASSKPGLAYNEQFF
. 13 TRBJ1-1 . TRBV9 TGTGCCAGCAGCGTAGAGGGGGGCTTCGAAGCTTTCTTT CASSVEGGFEAFF
. 15 TRBJ2-4 . TRBV29-1 TGCAGCGTTGCCTCAGGTGGAGTAGCCAAAAACATTCAGTACTTC CSVASGGVAKNIQYF
. 13 TRBJ2-7 TRBD2 TRBV29-1 TGCAGCGTCGATCTTAGCGGGAGTGAGGAGCAGTACTTC CSVDLSGSEEQYF
. 12 TRBJ2-5 . TRBV25-1 TGTGCCAGCAGTCTCCCGGGGGTGACCCAGTACTTC CASSLPGVTQYF
. 16 TRBJ2-2 TRBD1 TRBV10-3 TGTGCCATCAGTGAGTCAGGGGGCTCTGGCACCGGGGAGCTGTTTTTT CAISESGGSGTGELFF
. 18 TRBJ2-3 TRBD2 TRBV11-3 TGTGCCAGCAGCTCAGCCGATTTAGCGGGAGGGAGCACAGATACGCAGTATTTT CASSSADLAGGSTDTQYF
. 16 TRBJ1-1 . TRBV6-5 TGTGCCAGCAGTTACATTAATCAGAACCCTAACACTGAAGCTTTCTTT CASSYINQNPNTEAFF
. 16 TRBJ1-1 . TRBV28 TGTGCCAGCAGTTTATGGGTCGGGACAACGTACACTGAAGCTTTCTTT CASSLWVGTTYTEAFF
. 16 TRBJ2-1 TRBD2 TRBV19 TGTGCCAGTAGTATAGTGGTCCCAGCGGGAGCAACAGAGCAGTTCTTC CASSIVVPAGATEQFF
. 15 TRBJ2-2 . TRBV18 TGTGCCAGCTCACCACCGGGGAGTCGAACCGGGGAGCTGTTTTTT CASSPPGSRTGELFF
. 13 TRBJ2-1 TRBD2 TRBV7-3 TGTGCCAGCAGCCCGACTAGCTGGGGTGAGCAGTTCTTC CASSPTSWGEQFF
. 15 TRBJ2-7 TRBD2 TRBV18 TGTGCCAGCTCGTCCTTAGCGGGAGGGTTAGACGAGCAGTACTTC CASSSLAGGLDEQYF
. 15 TRBJ2-1 TRBD1 TRBV4-1 TGCGCCAGCAGCCTACGGGACAGGGGGTTAGAGGAGCAGTTCTTC CASSLRDRGLEEQFF
. 13 TRBJ2-5 . TRBV4-2 TGTGCCAGCAGCCAACGGGGGCAAGAGACCCAGTACTTC CASSQRGQETQYF
. 13 TRBJ1-2 . TRBV28 TGTGCCAGCAAGCCGGATTGGAAGTATGGCTACACCTTC CASKPDWKYGYTF
. 15 TRBJ2-3 TRBD2 TRBV9 TGTGCCAGCAGCGTAGTAGCGGGGCGTACAGATACGCAGTATTTT CASSVVAGRTDTQYF
. 14 TRBJ1-5 . TRBV28 TGTGCCAGCAGTTTCGACAATGTTGGTGAGCCCCAGCATTTT CASSFDNVGEPQHF
. 13 TRBJ2-7 . TRBV30 TGTGCCTGGAGTGTACGCCTAGCCGGCGAGCAGTACTTC CAWSVRLAGEQYF
few 14 TRBJ1-1 . TRBV9 TGTGCCAGCAGCCTGACAGACCTGAACACTGAAGCTTTCTTT CASSLTDLNTEAFF
once 13 TRBJ1-2 . TRBV30 TGTGCCTGGAGTGTACCGGCTGGTCTTGGCTACACCTTC CAWSVPAGLGYTF
. 17 TRBJ2-5 . TRBV9 TGTGCCAGCAGCGTAGGAGGAAGAGGACAGACTAGAGAGACCCAGTACTTC CASSVGGRGQTRETQYF
. 15 TRBJ2-5 . TRBV28 TGTGCCAGCAGTTTATGGGCGGAGTACCAAGAGACCCAGTACTTC CASSLWAEYQETQYF
. 15 TRBJ2-7 TRBD1 TRBV28 TGTGCCAGCAGTTTACCGGGACAGGGATCCTACGAGCAGTACTTC CASSLPGQGSYEQYF
. 13 TRBJ1-2 . TRBV10-1 TGCGCCAGCAGTGAGTCGCCGGGGAGAGGCTACACCTTC CASSESPGRGYTF
. 17 TRBJ2-1 TRBD2 TRBV6-7 TGTGCCAGGGATTTGGAAGCGGGAGGGCTGAACTACAATGAGCAGTTCTTC CARDLEAGGLNYNEQFF
. 13 TRBJ2-5 TRBD1 TRBV18 TGTGCCAGCTCACCAGGGACAGGGGAAGCCCAGTACTTC CASSPGTGEAQYF
. 16 TRBJ1-1 . TRBV25-1 TGTGCCAGCAGTGAATATTCCCAAGACGGGGACACTGAAGCTTTCTTT CASSEYSQDGDTEAFF
. 13 TRBJ2-3 . TRBV6-5 TGTGCCAGCAGTTACGACCACTGGGATACGCAGTATTTT CASSYDHWDTQYF
. 17 TRBJ2-7 . TRBV7-2 TGTGCCAGCAGCTTAGATGTCCGGTTCTTAGGATCTCGTGAGCAGTACTTC CASSLDVRFLGSREQYF
. 15 TRBJ2-3 TRBD1 TRBV7-9 TGTGCCAGCAGCTTTCCCCGGACAGGGCAAGATACGCAGTATTTT CASSFPRTGQDTQYF
. 13 TRBJ1-1 TRBD1 TRBV6-5 TGTGCCAGCAGTTACCGGACAGGAAATGAAGCTTTCTTT CASSYRTGNEAFF
. 16 TRBJ2-1 TRBD2 TRBV28 TGTGCCAGCAGACGAGGTCGACTAGCGGGTTACAATGAGCAGTTCTTC CASRRGRLAGYNEQFF
. 18 TRBJ2-1 TRBD2 TRBV7-9 TGTGCCAGCAGCCAGCCGGCCCAGCGGGAGATAATCCACAATGAGCAGTTCTTC CASSQPAQREIIHNEQFF
. 14 TRBJ2-7 . TRBV6-1 TGTGCCAGCAGTGAAAATCATAGCCCCTACGAGCAGTACTTC CASSENHSPYEQYF
. 14 TRBJ2-1 . TRBV7-9 TGTGCCACCCAGCCCGGGACCTCCTACAATGAGCAGTTCTTC CATQPGTSYNEQFF
. 14 TRBJ2-7 . TRBV19 TGTGCCAGTAGAGGCCCTAGCGACCCCTACGAGCAGTACTTC CASRGPSDPYEQYF
. 13 TRBJ2-2 . TRBV7-2 TGTGCCAGCAGCTCCAGAGGTGCCGGGGAGCTGTTTTTT CASSSRGAGELFF
. 14 TRBJ2-3 . TRBV2 TGTGCCAGCAGTGAGGGGGGATCAGGAGATACGCAGTATTTT CASSEGGSGDTQYF
. 15 TRBJ1-1 . TRBV11-3 TGTGCCAGCAGCCTCGGGGGAGCCGAGAACACTGAAGCTTTCTTT CASSLGGAENTEAFF
. 14 TRBJ1-3 TRBD1 TRBV5-1 TGCGCCAGCAGCTCGACAGGGGGCGGTAACACCATATATTTT CASSSTGGGNTIYF